This T cell receptor (beta chain) was sequenced in a study of shared clonotypes between healthy human individuals. Across the study: The cohort had two women and three men, ages 18 to 49. Whole-study results and caveats: Specimens sampled were limited to blood, with tissue repertoires likely differing.

In this sample, this clone turned up once. The antigen remains undetermined. The table came from immunoSEQ multiplex PCR; TCRdb's copy has only in-frame clones and leaves some out. The sample contains about 1.1 million clones, about 80% of which appear only once. The CDR3 is made up of 14 amino acids. Trimming stripped 5 bases from V and 5 bases from J, with 15 bases between. Per the germline V gene, CDR1 is SGHTA and CDR2 is FQGNSA. The sequence came from a young man in good health. Some clones in this sample may be carry-over from other donors' samples. The chain combines TRBV7-2 with TRBJ2-5; D may be TRBD2 (6 bases). Sequencing was performed on memory CD4+ T cells from PBMCs. Sample subset: CD45RA-negative fraction. The CDR3 sequence: CASSRQLAGETQYF. CDR3 in DNA: TGTGCCAGCAGCCGCCAACTAGCCGGGGAGACCCAGTACTTC. The full variable domain, its missing parts supplied by reference TRBV7-2 and TRBJ2-5, is GAGVSQSPSNKVTEKGKDVELRCDPISGHTALYWYRQSLGQGLEFLIYFQGNSAPDKSGLPSDRFSAERTGGSVSTLTIQRTQQEDSAVYLCASSRQLAGETQYFGPGTRLLVL.